Below are 25 T cell receptor beta chains sequenced from a single sample in a study of neoadjuvant anti-PD-1 for oral cavity cancer. Some clones are missing from TCRdb's copy, which holds only in-frame ones; the method was immunoSEQ multiplex PCR. The sample consists of roughly 40,000 clones, about 76% of them appearing once. The time point: after neoadjuvant nivolumab, at surgical resection. Sample: PBMCs, taken after nivolumab (anti-PD-1) treatment. The receptors come from a person aged 35 to 85 with oral cavity squamous cell carcinoma.

This clone was observed a single time. CDR3 sequence: CASRGGREAYGYTF. DNA for the CDR3: TGTGCCAGCAGAGGGGGCAGAGAGGCCTATGGCTACACCTTC. V and J are TRBV6-5 and TRBJ1-2, with TRBD1 identical over 7 bases. After removal of 6 bases from V and 4 bases from J, the junction contained 8 bases not matched to a gene. Germline V lookup: CDR1 MNHEY, CDR2 SVGAGI. This CDR3 has 14 amino acids.

This clone has a handful of counts. The CDR3 DNA reads TGTGCCAGCAGCCCCCGTGGTAGGGGAAACACTGAAGCTTTCTTT. This codes for CASSPRGRGNTEAFF. V usage is TRBV5-4 and J usage is TRBJ1-1; possible D gene TRBD1, 5 bases. The V end lost 4 bases, the J end lost 2 bases, and 15 bases lay between the germline ends. This CDR3 is built from 15 residues. The germline V gene has CDR1 SGHNT and CDR2 YYREEE (reference sequence).

CDR3 sequence reads: CASSYNRDRNEQFF. DNA of the CDR3: TGTGCCAGCAGTTATAACAGGGATAGGAATGAGCAGTTCTTC. The chain carries TRBV27 and TRBJ2-1; D perhaps matches TRBD1 (6 bases). CDR3 length: 14 residues. Germline V gives CDR1 MNHEY, CDR2 SMNVEV (reference sequence). V lost 4 bases to trimming and J lost 7 bases, with 14 bases between them.

The CDR3 loop is CASSTRSGTGDSPLHF. Here the CDR3 DNA reads TGTGCCAGCAGCACCCGGTCCGGGACAGGGGATTCACCCCTCCACTTT. The V call is TRBV7-2, the J call TRBJ1-6, with 10 bases matching TRBD1. CDR3 length: 16 residues. The germline V gene has CDR1 SGHTA and CDR2 FQGNSA. After removal of 5 bases from V and 8 bases from J, the junction contained 9 bases not matched to a gene.

The CDR3, as DNA: TGTGCCAGCAGTGTTTGGCAGGGTTCCTCAATGTACCCCGGGGAGCTGTTTTTT. This gives the protein CASSVWQGSSMYPGELFF. The chain combines TRBV6-1 with TRBJ2-2, with D possibly TRBD1 on 5 matching bases. Germline values: CDR1 MNHNS, CDR2 SASEGT. Trimming removed 4 bases from V and 6 bases from J, with 24 bases in between. The CDR3 spans 18 residues.

This clone was counted a few times. This sequence joins TRBV15 and TRBJ2-7, with 7 nucleotides matching TRBD1. The CDR3 is 14 amino acids. The trim removed 8 bases at V and 0 bases at J, leaving 7 bases unmatched. Looked up from germline, CDR1 is LNHNV and CDR2 is YYDKDF (reference sequence). The CDR3 DNA reads as TGTGCCACCTCCTCAGGGGGAAACTCCTACGAGCAGTACTTC. Protein sequence: CATSSGGNSYEQYF. Full variable domain (outside the CDR3, taken from reference TRBV15 and TRBJ2-7): DAMVIQNPRYQVTQFGKPVTLSCSQTLNHNVMYWYQQKSSQAPKLLFHYYDKDFNNEADTPDNFQSRRPNTSFCFLDIRSPGLGDTAMYLCATSSGGNSYEQYFGPGTRLTVT.

This sequence joins TRBV6-1 and TRBJ2-1, with 11 nucleotides matching TRBD2. CDR1 and CDR2 from the germline V gene are MNHNS and SASEGT. J was trimmed by 3 bases and V by 9 bases; bases with no gene match: 4. The CDR3 length is 14 residues. In DNA form, the CDR3 reads TGTGCCAGTCTTCTAGCGGGAGGCTACAATGAGCAGTTCTTC. Amino acids: CASLLAGGYNEQFF.

J is TRBJ2-3 and V is TRBV4-2; the D call may be TRBD1 or TRBD2 (5 bases each). Germline-derived CDR1 and CDR2 are LGHNA and YNFKEQ. This CDR3 has 14 residues. The V and J ends lost 4 bases and 3 bases respectively, with 11 bases between them. CDR3 in DNA: TGTGCCAGCAGCCCGGATTGGGGGACAGATACGCAGTATTTT. Its translation: CASSPDWGTDTQYF.

This chain links TRBV6-5 with TRBJ2-5, with D unresolved. The J call is uncertain, as TRBJ2-7 better fits the DNA end. This CDR3 contains 14 residues. Germline loops: CDR1 MNHEY, CDR2 SVGAGI. Here the CDR3 reads CASSPGSWAYEQYF. CDR3 in DNA: TGTGCCAGCAGCCCCGGTTCGTGGGCCTACGAGCAGTACTTC.

CDR3 bases: TGTGCCAGCAGAGATACAGGGAGGATGGACACCGGGGAGCTGTTTTTT. It is translated as CASRDTGRMDTGELFF. The gene calls are TRBV2 and TRBJ2-2; D may match TRBD1 or TRBD2 (6 bases each). Trimming pared 6 bases from V and 3 bases from J, leaving 17 bases between. Germline values: CDR1 SNHLY, CDR2 FYNNEI. The CDR3 sequence is 16 residues long.

The V call is TRBV7-9, the J call TRBJ2-7; no firm D call. Deletions cut 4 bases from V and 2 bases from J, with 15 bases between. CDR1 is SEHNR, CDR2 FQNEAQ, per germline (reference sequence). CDR3 size: 15 residues. DNA for the CDR3: TGTGCCAGCAGCTCCCTAGTGGACGGAGCCTACGAGCAGTACTTC. It is translated as CASSSLVDGAYEQYF.

The chain has TRBV5-1 and TRBJ1-6; D not certain. Germline CDR1 SGHRS, CDR2 YFSETQ. CDR3 length: 14 amino acids. Deletions cut 0 bases from V and 5 bases from J, with 6 bases between. This CDR3 is CASSLVTNNSPLHF. CDR3 bases: TGCGCCAGCAGCTTGGTCACTAATAATTCACCCCTCCACTTT.

This sequence joins TRBV19 and TRBJ2-3; a possible D gene is TRBD2 (5 bases). Germline V gives CDR1 LNHDA, CDR2 SQIVND (reference sequence). The CDR3 sequence is 14 residues long. The V end lost 2 bases, the J end lost 6 bases, and 12 bases lay between the germline ends. The CDR3 DNA sequence: TGTGCCAGTAGTATACCTGGGAGAAGGGATACGCAGTATTTT. It codes for CASSIPGRRDTQYF.

The V gene is TRBV2, the J gene TRBJ1-1, with D unclear. This CDR3 is built from 15 residues. CDR1 and CDR2 (germline): SNHLY, FYNNEI. The V and J ends lost 4 bases and 2 bases respectively, with 14 bases between them. CDR3 nucleotides: TGTGCCAGCAGTGCAGTCAGACTCTCTAACACTGAAGCTTTCTTT. It encodes CASSAVRLSNTEAFF.

The rearrangement uses TRBV4-2 and TRBJ1-2, with 7 bases identical to TRBD1. The V gene's germline CDR1 is LGHNA and CDR2 YNFKEQ. The CDR3 is 15 amino acids. The V gene end was trimmed by 6 bases and the J gene end by 3 bases; junction bases not matched to a gene: 10. The CDR3 bases are TGTGCCAGCAGTCCCTCCTCCGGACAGGACTATGGCTACACCTTC. Its protein is CASSPSSGQDYGYTF.

The chain couples TRBV7-3 to TRBJ2-1; 9 bases fit TRBD1. V shed 0 bases and J 7 bases; nucleotides not matched to a gene: 1. The CDR3 runs to 14 residues. Germline lookup yields CDR1 SGHTA and CDR2 FQGTGA. Here the CDR3 reads CASSLTDRGNEQFF. The CDR3 coding sequence is TGTGCCAGCAGCTTAACGGACAGGGGAAATGAGCAGTTCTTC.

The chain links TRBV2 to TRBJ1-6; perhaps TRBD1 as D (5 bases). With 6 bases removed from V and 9 bases from J, the gap between germline ends came to 9 bases. CDR1 is SNHLY and CDR2 is FYNNEI in the germline V gene. The CDR3 extends over 12 amino acids. CDR3 nucleotide sequence: TGTGCCAGCAGGGCAGGGAGTTCACCCCTCCACTTT. Translated: CASRAGSSPLHF.

This clone was observed a handful of times. J is TRBJ1-6 and V is TRBV6-1; 9 positions agree with TRBD1. Germline V gene data show CDR1 as MNHNS and CDR2 as SASEGT. The V segment lost 2 bases and the J segment 7 bases; nucleotides outside the gene matches: 15. The CDR3 runs to 19 residues. The CDR3, as DNA: TGTGCCAGCAGTGAATGGCGGGGGACAGGGATCGTCCAGAATTCACCCCTCCACTTT. It specifies CASSEWRGTGIVQNSPLHF.

This clone was counted a single time. The CDR3 spells CASSRERSSYNEQFF. CDR3 coding DNA: TGTGCCAGCAGCCGCGAGCGGAGCTCCTACAATGAGCAGTTCTTC. This rearrangement joins TRBV11-2 to TRBJ2-1; weak D call: TRBD2 (5 bases). This CDR3 has 15 amino acids. The germline CDR1 and CDR2 sequences are SGHAT and FQNNGV. V gave up 5 bases and J gave up 0 bases, with 11 bases separating them. The variable domain in full, completed from reference TRBV11-2 and TRBJ2-1, reads EAGVAQSPRYKIIEKRQSVAFWCNPISGHATLYWYQQILGQGPKLLIQFQNNGVVDDSQLPKDRFSAERLKGVDSTLKIQPAKLEDSAVYLCASSRERSSYNEQFFGPGTRLTVL.

This clone was detected once. The chain is built from TRBV19 and TRBJ2-1; 8 positions agree with TRBD1. Germline CDR1 reads LNHDA; CDR2 reads SQIVND (reference sequence). V lost 4 bases and J lost 0; bases outside the gene matches: 5. The CDR3 sequence is 16 residues long. The CDR3 region has the DNA TGTGCCAGTAGTAGGGGACAGGTTATCTCCTACAATGAGCAGTTCTTC. This encodes CASSRGQVISYNEQFF.

This chain links TRBV28 with TRBJ1-5, with TRBD1 as a possible D gene (6 bases). The V end was cut by 2 bases, the J end by 1 base, with 15 bases between. This CDR3 spans 17 amino acids. Per germline, CDR1 MDHEN and CDR2 SYDVKM. The CDR3 is CASSLILAGVSNQPQHF. In nucleotides, the CDR3 is TGTGCCAGCAGTTTAATTCTGGCAGGGGTAAGCAATCAGCCCCAGCATTTT.

This clone has only one observation. The chain uses TRBV14 and TRBJ2-2, with a possible D match to TRBD2 (5 bases). Trimming pared 4 bases from V and 4 bases from J, leaving 28 bases between. The CDR3 extends over 20 amino acids. The germline V gene has CDR1 SGHDN and CDR2 FVKESK. In nucleotides, the CDR3 is TGTGCCAGCAGCCGCCCGATTGGTGAAGGAGGTGCGAGGAGCACCGGGGAGCTGTTTTTT. This encodes CASSRPIGEGGARSTGELFF.

V and J are TRBV12-5 and TRBJ2-2; tentatively, D is TRBD1 (6 bases). The germline V gene encodes CDR1 LGHNT and CDR2 FRNRAP. This CDR3 region has 15 residues. The V end was cut by 7 bases, the J end by 4 bases, with 16 bases between. CDR3 DNA: TGTGCTAGTGCTTTCGGGGACATTAGCACCGGGGAGCTGTTTTTT. It translates to CASAFGDISTGELFF.

The chain couples TRBV7-2 to TRBJ1-1; 8 bases line up with TRBD1. The CDR3 is 14 amino acids. From germline, CDR1 is SGHTA and CDR2 FQGNSA. J lost 4 bases, V lost 5 bases, and 6 bases had no gene match. For the CDR3, the DNA is TGTGCCAGCAGCATCCGGGACAGGATCACTGAAGCTTTCTTT. It encodes CASSIRDRITEAFF.

The rearrangement links TRBV7-3 to TRBJ2-3; D perhaps matches TRBD2 (6 bases). V shed 5 bases and J shed 1 base, with 13 bases lying between them. The CDR3 length is 15 residues. Germline CDR1 is SGHTA and CDR2 is FQGTGA. CDR3: CASSQAPGGTDTQYF. CDR3 sequence (DNA): TGTGCCAGCAGCCAGGCCCCGGGGGGCACAGATACGCAGTATTTT.